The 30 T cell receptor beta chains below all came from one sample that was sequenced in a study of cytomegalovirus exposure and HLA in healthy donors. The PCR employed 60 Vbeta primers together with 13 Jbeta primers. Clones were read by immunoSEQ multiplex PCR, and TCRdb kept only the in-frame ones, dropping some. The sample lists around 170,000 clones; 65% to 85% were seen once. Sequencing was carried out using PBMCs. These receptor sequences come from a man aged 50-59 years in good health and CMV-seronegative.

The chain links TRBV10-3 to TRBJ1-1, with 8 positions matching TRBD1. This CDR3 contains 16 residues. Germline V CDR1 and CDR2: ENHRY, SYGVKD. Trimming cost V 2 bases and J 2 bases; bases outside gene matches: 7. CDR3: CAISELSTGDNTEAFF. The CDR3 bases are TGTGCCATCAGTGAGCTTTCGACAGGGGATAACACTGAAGCTTTCTTT.

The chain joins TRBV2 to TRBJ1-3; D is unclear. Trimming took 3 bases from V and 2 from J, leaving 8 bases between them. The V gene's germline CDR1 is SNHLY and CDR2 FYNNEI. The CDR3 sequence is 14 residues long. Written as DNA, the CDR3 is TGTGCCAGCAGTGAGGTGCAGGCTGGAAACACCATATATTTT. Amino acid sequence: CASSEVQAGNTIYF. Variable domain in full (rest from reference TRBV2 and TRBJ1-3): EPEVTQTPSHQVTQMGQEVILRCVPISNHLYFYWYRQILGQKVEFLVSFYNNEISEKSEIFDDQFSVERPDGSNFTLKIRSTKLEDSAMYFCASSEVQAGNTIYFGEGSWLTVV.

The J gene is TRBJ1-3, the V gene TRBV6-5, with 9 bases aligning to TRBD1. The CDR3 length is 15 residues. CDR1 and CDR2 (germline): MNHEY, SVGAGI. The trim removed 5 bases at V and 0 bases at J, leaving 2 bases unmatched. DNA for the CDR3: TGTGCCAGCAGTCTGGGACAGGGCTCTGGAAACACCATATATTTT. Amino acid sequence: CASSLGQGSGNTIYF.

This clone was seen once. The DNA of the CDR3 is TGTGCCACCAGCAGAGATCCGGACAACAATCAGCCCCAGCATTTT. This codes for CATSRDPDNNQPQHF. The chain carries TRBV15 and TRBJ1-5; tentative D call: TRBD1 (5 bases). The CDR3 runs 15 residues. The germline V gene encodes CDR1 LNHNV and CDR2 YYDKDF (reference sequence). V shed 0 bases and J shed 3 bases, with 9 bases lying between them.

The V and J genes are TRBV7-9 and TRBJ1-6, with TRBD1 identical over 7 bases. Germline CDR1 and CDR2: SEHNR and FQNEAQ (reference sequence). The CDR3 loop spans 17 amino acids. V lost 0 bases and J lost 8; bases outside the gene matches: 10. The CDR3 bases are TGTGCCAGCAGCTTAGCGTTATACCGGGACAGCGATTCACCCCTCCACTTT. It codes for CASSLALYRDSDSPLHF.

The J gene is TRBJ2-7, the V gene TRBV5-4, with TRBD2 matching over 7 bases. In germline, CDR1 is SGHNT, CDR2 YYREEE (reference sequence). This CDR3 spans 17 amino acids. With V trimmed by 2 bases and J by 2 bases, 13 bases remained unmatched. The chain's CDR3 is CASSLLGHGTMAYEQYF. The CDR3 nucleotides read TGTGCCAGCAGCTTACTTGGGCATGGGACTATGGCCTACGAGCAGTACTTC. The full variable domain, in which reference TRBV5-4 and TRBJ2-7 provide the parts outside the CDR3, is ETGVTQSPTHLIKTRGQQVTLRCSSQSGHNTVSWYQQALGQGPQFIFQYYREEENGRGNFPPRFSGLQFPNYSSELNVNALELDDSALYLCASSLLGHGTMAYEQYFGPGTRLTVT.

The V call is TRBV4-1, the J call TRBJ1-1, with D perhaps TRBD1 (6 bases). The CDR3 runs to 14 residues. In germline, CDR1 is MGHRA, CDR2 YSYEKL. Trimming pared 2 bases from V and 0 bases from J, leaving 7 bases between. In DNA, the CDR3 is TGCGCCAGCAGCCAACGGGACATGAACACTGAAGCTTTCTTT. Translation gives CASSQRDMNTEAFF.

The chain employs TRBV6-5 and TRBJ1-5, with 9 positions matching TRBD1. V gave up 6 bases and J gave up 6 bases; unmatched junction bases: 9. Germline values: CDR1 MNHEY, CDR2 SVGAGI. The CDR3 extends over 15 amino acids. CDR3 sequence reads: CASSRGTGKGQPQHF. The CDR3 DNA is TGTGCCAGCAGCCGAGGGACAGGGAAGGGTCAGCCCCAGCATTTT.

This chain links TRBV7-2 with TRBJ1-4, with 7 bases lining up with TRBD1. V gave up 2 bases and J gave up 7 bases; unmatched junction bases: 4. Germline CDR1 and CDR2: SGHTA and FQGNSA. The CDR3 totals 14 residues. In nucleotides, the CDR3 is TGTGCCAGCAGCTTAAGAGGGGGCGCTGAAAAACTGTTTTTT. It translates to CASSLRGGAEKLFF.

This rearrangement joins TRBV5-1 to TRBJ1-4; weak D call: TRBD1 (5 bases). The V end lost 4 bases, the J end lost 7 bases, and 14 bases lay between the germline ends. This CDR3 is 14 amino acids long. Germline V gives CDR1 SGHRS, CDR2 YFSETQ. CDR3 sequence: CASSPGVSSEKLFF. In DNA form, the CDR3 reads TGCGCCAGCAGCCCGGGGGTGTCTAGTGAAAAACTGTTTTTT.

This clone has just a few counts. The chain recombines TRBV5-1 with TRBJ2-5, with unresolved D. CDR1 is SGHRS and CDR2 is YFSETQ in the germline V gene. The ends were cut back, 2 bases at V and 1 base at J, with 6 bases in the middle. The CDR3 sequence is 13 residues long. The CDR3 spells CASSFPPQETQYF. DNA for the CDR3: TGCGCCAGCAGCTTCCCTCCCCAAGAGACCCAGTACTTC.

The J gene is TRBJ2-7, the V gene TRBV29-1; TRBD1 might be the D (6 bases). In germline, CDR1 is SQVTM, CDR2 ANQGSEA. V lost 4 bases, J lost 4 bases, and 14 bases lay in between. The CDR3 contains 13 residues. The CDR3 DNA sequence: TGCAGCGTTGTGCAGGGGCAGCATTACGAGCAGTACTTC. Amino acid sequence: CSVVQGQHYEQYF.

The CDR3 coding sequence is TGTGCCAGCAGGACCCCGGGACTAGCGATCTACAATGAGCAGTTCTTC. Its translation is CASRTPGLAIYNEQFF. This chain links TRBV7-2 with TRBJ2-1, with 10 bases fitting TRBD2. This CDR3 spans 16 amino acids. The germline gives CDR1 SGHTA, CDR2 FQGNSA. J gave up 3 bases and V 6 bases, and 8 bases lay outside the gene matches.

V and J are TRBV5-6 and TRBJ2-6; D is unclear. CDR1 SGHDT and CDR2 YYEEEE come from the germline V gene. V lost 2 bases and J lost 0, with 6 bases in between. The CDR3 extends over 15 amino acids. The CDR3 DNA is TGTGCCAGCAGCTTTTACAGCTCTGGGGCCAACGTCCTGACTTTC. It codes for CASSFYSSGANVLTF.

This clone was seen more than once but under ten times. CDR3: CASSNGGTDTQYF. CDR3 nucleotides: TGTGCCAGTAGTAACGGGGGCACAGATACGCAGTATTTT. The chain combines TRBV19 with TRBJ2-3, with D perhaps matching TRBD2 (5 bases). V shed 4 bases and J shed 1 base, with 6 bases lying between them. CDR1 and CDR2 from the germline V gene are LNHDA and SQIVND (reference sequence). The CDR3 spans 13 residues. The full variable domain, in which reference TRBV19 and TRBJ2-3 provide the parts outside the CDR3, is DGGITQSPKYLFRKEGQNVTLSCEQNLNHDAMYWYRQDPGQGLRLIYYSQIVNDFQKGDIAEGYSVSREKKESFPLTVTSAQKNPTAFYLCASSNGGTDTQYFGPGTRLTVL.

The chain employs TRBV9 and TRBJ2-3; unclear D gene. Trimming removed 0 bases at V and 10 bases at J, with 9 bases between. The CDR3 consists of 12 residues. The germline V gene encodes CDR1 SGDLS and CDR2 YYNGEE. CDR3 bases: TGTGCCAGCAGCGTAGGCCCCTATCCGCAGTATTTT. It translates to CASSVGPYPQYF.

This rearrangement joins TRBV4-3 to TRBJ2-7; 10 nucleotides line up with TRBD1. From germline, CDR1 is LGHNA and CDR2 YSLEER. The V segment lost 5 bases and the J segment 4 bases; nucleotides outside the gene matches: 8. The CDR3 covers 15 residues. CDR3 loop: CASSVVRTGGYEQYF. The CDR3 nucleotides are TGCGCCAGCAGCGTCGTTCGGACAGGGGGTTACGAGCAGTACTTC.

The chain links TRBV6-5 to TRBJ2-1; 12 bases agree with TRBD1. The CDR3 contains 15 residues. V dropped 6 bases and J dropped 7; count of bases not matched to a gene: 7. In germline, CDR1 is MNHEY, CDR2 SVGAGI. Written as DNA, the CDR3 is TGTGCCAGCAGGGGAACGGGACAGGGGGCTAATGAGCAGTTCTTC. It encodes CASRGTGQGANEQFF.

The CDR3 DNA reads as TGCGCCAGCTCCGCGGGGGGCCCAGATACGCAGTATTTT. Translated, it gives CASSAGGPDTQYF. The chain is built from TRBV5-1 and TRBJ2-3; 8 bases line up with TRBD2. J was trimmed by 4 bases and V by 7 bases; bases with no gene match: 5. The CDR3 is 13 amino acids. Germline CDR1 SGHRS, CDR2 YFSETQ. Filled out from reference TRBV5-1 and TRBJ2-3, the complete variable domain reads KAGVTQTPRYLIKTRGQQVTLSCSPISGHRSVSWYQQTPGQGLQFLFEYFSETQRNKGNFPGRFSGRQFSNSRSEMNVSTLELGDSALYLCASSAGGPDTQYFGPGTRLTVL.

CDR3 nucleotides: TGTGCCAGTAGCCCTCAGACAGGGCCTTTGGGGCCCCAGCATTTT. Its protein product is CASSPQTGPLGPQHF. The chain couples TRBV19 to TRBJ1-5; TRBD1 matches at 7 bases. The CDR3 runs 15 residues. Germline V lookup: CDR1 LNHDA, CDR2 SQIVND (reference sequence). Trimming removed 6 bases from V and 9 bases from J; junction bases left unmatched: 14.

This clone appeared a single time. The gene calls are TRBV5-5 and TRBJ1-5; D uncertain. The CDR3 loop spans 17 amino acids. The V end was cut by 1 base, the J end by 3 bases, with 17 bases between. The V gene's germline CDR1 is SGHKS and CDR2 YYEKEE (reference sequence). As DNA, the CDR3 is TGTGCCAGCAGCTTGCAGATATATGCGGGGAACAATCAGCCCCAGCATTTT. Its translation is CASSLQIYAGNNQPQHF.

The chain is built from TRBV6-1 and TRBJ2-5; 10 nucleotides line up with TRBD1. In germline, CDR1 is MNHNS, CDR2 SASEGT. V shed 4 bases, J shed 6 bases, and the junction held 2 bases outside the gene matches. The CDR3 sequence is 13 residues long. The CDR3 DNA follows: TGTGCCAGCAGTGGGGGACAGGGGAAGACCCAGTACTTC. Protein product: CASSGGQGKTQYF.

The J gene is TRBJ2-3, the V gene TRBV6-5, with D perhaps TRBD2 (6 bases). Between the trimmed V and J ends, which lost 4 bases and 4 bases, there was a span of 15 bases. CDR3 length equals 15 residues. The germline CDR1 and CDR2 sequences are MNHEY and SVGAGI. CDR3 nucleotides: TGTGCCAGCAGTTTAGGAGGGGCGCAGGCAGATACGCAGTATTTT. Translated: CASSLGGAQADTQYF.

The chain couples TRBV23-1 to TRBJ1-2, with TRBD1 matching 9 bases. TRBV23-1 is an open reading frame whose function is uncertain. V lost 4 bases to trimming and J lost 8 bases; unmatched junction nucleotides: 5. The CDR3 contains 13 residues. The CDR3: CASSPGTGRGYTF. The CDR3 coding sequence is TGCGCCAGCAGTCCCGGGACAGGGCGAGGCTACACCTTC.

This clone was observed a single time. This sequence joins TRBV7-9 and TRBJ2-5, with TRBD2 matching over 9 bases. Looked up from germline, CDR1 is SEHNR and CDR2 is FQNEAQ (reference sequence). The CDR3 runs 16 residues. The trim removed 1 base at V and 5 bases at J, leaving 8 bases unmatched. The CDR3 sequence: CASSLGSGGREETQYF. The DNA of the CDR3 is TGTGCCAGCAGCTTAGGAAGCGGGGGGCGGGAGGAGACCCAGTACTTC.

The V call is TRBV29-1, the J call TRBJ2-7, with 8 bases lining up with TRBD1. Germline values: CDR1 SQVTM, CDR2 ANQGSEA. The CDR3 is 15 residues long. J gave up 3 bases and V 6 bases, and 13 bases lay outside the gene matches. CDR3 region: CSVFQGARPNYEQYF. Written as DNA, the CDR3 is TGCAGCGTCTTCCAGGGGGCCCGACCTAACTACGAGCAGTACTTC.

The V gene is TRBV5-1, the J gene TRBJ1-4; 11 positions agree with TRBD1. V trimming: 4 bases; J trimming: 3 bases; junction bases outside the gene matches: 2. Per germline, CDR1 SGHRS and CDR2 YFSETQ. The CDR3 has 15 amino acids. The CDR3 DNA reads TGCGCCAGCAGCACGGGACAGGGGGCTAATGAAAAACTGTTTTTT. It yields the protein CASSTGQGANEKLFF.

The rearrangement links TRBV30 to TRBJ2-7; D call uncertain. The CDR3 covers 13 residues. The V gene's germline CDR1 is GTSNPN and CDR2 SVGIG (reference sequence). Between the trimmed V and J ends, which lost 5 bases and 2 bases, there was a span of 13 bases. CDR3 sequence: CAWVTPNAYEQYF. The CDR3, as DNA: TGTGCCTGGGTTACTCCTAATGCCTACGAGCAGTACTTC. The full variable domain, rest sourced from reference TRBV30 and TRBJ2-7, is SQTIHQWPATLVQPVGSPLSLECTVEGTSNPNLYWYRQAAGRGLQLLFYSVGIGQISSEVPQNLSASRPQDRQFILSSKKLLLSDSGFYLCAWVTPNAYEQYFGPGTRLTVT.

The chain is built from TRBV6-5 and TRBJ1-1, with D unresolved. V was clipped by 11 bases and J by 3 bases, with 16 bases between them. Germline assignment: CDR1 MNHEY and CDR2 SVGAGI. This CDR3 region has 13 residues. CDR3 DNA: TGTGCCCACAGCCGGGGATGGGACACTGAAGCTTTCTTT. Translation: CAHSRGWDTEAFF.

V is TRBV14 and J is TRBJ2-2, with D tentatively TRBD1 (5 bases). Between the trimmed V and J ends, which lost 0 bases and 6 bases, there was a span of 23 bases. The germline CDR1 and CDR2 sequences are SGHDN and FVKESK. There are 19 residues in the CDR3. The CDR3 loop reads CASSQEDSRGSSGPGELFF. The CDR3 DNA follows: TGTGCCAGCAGCCAAGAAGACAGTCGAGGTTCCTCCGGTCCCGGGGAGCTGTTTTTT.